The rows below give T cell receptor beta chains drawn from one sample of a study of shared clonotypes between healthy human individuals. TCRdb keeps only in-frame clones here, not all; method: immunoSEQ multiplex PCR. This sample has over 2,000,000 clones, with 93% found just once. Sequenced material: naive CD8+ T cells from PBMCs. Source of these receptors: a man aged 18 to 30 in good health. Some clones in this sample may be carry-over from other donors' samples. Both conserved end residues are part of each CDR3. Each record gives: clone size, V gene, D gene, J gene, CDR3 protein, CDR3 DNA. The D gene is left open where the match is weak. Clone size is stated in some rows and not others, as once, few, many or a class when expanded.

NA,TRBV6-5,NA,TRBJ1-5,CASSYVEGQPQHF,TGTGCCAGCAGTTACGTCGAGGGTCAGCCCCAGCATTTT
NA,TRBV7-9,NA,TRBJ1-3,CAIRNPGSGNTIYF,TGTGCCATAAGAAACCCGGGCTCTGGAAACACCATATATTTT
NA,TRBV5-1,NA,TRBJ2-7,CASSLSEDPGQHSYEQYF,TGCGCCAGCAGCTTGTCGGAGGATCCAGGGCAACATTCCTACGAGCAGTACTTC
NA,TRBV30,TRBD1,TRBJ1-2,CACPRDREPLYGYTF,TGTGCCTGCCCCCGGGACAGGGAACCGTTGTATGGCTACACCTTC
NA,TRBV7-9,NA,TRBJ1-5,CASSSDGGRQPQHF,TGTGCCAGCAGCTCAGACGGGGGTAGGCAGCCCCAGCATTTT
NA,TRBV5-4,NA,TRBJ2-2,CASSLSPGPGGELFF,TGTGCCAGCAGCTTGTCCCCGGGGCCGGGCGGGGAGCTGTTTTTT
NA,TRBV21-1,NA,TRBJ2-7,CASSKAPAHWDRRPSDSYEQYF,TGTGCCAGCAGCAAAGCCCCCGCGCATTGGGACAGGAGGCCATCCGATTCCTACGAGCAGTACTTC
NA,TRBV11-2,NA,TRBJ2-2,CASSLGRGELFF,TGTGCCAGCAGCTTAGGCCGAGGGGAGCTGTTTTTT
NA,TRBV2,NA,TRBJ1-4,CASSEALRATNEKLFF,TGTGCCAGCAGTGAAGCGCTTCGGGCAACTAATGAAAAACTGTTTTTT
NA,TRBV28,TRBD2,TRBJ2-1,CASSSNPAGTSSDEQFF,TGTGCCAGCAGTTCCAATCCCGCCGGGACTAGCAGTGATGAGCAGTTCTTC
NA,TRBV5-6,NA,TRBJ1-1,CASSLQGGILGGTEAFF,TGTGCCAGCAGCTTGCAAGGGGGAATACTTGGAGGCACTGAAGCTTTCTTT
NA,TRBV4-2,TRBD2,TRBJ2-7,CASSQALYEGLAGDEQYF,TGTGCCAGCAGCCAAGCCCTATATGAGGGACTAGCGGGGGACGAGCAGTACTTC
few,TRBV9,NA,TRBJ2-1,CASSVGGTTYNEQFF,TGTGCCAGCAGCGTTGGCGGGACCACCTACAATGAGCAGTTCTTC